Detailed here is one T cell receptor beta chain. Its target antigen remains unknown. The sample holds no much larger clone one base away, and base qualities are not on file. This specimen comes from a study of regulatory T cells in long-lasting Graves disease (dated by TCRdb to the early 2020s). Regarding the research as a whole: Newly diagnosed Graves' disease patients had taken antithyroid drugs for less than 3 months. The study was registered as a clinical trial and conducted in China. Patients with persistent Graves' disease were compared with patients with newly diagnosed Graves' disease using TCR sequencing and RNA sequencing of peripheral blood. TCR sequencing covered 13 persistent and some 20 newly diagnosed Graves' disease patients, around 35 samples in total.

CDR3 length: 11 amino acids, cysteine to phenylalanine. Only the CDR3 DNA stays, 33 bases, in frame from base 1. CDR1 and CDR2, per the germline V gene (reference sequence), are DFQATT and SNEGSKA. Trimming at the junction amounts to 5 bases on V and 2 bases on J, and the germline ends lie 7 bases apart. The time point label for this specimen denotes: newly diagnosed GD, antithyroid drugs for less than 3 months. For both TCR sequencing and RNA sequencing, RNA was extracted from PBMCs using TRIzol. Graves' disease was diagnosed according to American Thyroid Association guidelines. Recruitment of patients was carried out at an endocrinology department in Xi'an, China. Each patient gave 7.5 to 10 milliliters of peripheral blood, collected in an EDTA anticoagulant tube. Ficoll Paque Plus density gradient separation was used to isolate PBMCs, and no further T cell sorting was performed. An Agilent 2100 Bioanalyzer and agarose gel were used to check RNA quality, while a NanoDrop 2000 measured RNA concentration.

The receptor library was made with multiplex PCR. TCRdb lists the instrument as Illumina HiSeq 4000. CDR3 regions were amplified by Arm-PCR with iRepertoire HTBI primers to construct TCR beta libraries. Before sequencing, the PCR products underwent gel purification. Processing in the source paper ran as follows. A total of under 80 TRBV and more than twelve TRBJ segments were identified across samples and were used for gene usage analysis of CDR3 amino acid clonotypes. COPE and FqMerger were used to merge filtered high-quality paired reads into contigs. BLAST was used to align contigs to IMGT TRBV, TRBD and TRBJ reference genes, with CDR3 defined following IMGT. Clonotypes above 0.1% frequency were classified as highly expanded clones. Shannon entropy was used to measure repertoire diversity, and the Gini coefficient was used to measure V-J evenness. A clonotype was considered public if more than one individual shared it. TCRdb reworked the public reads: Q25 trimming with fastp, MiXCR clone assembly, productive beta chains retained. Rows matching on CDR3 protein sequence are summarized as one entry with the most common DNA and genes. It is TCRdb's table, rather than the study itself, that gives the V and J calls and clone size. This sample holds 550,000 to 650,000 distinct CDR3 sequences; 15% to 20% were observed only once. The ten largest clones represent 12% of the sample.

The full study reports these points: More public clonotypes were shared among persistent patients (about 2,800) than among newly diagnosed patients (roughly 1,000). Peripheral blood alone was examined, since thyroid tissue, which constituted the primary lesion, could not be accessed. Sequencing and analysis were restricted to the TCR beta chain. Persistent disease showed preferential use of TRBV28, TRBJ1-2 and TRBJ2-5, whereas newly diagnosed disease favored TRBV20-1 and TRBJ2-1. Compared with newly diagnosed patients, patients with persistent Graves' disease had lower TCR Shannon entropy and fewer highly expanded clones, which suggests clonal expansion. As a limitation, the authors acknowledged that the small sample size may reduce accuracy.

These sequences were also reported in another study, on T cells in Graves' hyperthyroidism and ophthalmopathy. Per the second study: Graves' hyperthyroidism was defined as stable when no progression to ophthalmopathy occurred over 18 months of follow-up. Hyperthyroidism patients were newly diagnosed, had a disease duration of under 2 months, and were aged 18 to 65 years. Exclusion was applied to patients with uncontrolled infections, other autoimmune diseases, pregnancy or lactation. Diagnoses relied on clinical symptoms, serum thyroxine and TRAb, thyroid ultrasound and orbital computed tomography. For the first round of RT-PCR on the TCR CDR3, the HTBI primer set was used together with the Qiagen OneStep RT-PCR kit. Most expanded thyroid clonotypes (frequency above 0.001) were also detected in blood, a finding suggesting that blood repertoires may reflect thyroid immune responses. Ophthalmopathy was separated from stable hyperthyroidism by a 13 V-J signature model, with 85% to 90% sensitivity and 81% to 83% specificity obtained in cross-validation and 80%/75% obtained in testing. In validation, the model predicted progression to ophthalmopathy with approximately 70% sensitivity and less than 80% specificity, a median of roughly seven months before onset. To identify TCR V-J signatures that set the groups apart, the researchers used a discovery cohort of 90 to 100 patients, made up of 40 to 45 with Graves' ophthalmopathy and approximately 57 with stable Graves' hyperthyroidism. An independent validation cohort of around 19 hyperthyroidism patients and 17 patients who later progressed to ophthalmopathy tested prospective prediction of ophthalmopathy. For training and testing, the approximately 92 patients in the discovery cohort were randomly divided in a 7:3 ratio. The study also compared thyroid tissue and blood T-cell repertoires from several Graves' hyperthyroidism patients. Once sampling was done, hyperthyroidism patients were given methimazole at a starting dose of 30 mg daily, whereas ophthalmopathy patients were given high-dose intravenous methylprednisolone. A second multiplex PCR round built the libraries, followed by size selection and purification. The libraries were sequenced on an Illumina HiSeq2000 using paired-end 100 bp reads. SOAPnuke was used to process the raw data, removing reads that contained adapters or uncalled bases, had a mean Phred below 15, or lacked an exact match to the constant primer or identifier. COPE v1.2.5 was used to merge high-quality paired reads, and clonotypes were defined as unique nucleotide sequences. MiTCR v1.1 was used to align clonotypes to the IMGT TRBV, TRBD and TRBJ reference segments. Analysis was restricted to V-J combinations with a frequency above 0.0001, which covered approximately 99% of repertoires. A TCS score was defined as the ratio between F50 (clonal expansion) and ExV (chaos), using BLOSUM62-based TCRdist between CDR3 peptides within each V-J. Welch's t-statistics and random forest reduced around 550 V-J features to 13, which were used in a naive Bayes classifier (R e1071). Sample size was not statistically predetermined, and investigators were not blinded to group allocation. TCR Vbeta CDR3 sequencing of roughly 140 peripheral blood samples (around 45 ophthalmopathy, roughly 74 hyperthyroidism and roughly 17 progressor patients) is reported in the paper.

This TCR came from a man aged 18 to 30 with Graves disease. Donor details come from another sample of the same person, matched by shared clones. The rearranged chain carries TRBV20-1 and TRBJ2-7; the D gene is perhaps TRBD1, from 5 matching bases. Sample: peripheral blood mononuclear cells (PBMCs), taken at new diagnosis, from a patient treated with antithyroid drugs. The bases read TGCAGTGCTCAAGGGGCCTACGAGCAGTACTTC. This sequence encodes CSAQGAYEQYF.